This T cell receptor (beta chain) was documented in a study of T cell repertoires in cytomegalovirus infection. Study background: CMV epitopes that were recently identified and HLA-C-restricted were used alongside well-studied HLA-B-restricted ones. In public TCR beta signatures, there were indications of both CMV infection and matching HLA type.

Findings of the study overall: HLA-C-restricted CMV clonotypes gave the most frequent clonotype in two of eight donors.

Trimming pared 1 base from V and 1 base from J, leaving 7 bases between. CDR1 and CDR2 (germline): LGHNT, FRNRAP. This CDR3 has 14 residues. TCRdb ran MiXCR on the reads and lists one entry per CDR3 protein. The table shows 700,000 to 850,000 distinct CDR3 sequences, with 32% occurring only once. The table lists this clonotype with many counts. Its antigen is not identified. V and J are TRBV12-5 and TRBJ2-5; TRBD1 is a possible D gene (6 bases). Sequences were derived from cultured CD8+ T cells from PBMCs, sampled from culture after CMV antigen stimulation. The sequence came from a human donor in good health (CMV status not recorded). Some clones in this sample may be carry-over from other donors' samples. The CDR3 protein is CASGLGDIQETQYF. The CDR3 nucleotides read TGTGCTAGTGGTTTGGGGGACATCCAAGAGACCCAGTACTTC.